One and the same sample provided the 28 T cell receptor beta chains below, sequenced in a study of shared clonotypes between healthy human individuals. Naivety among CD8 cells was defined by CD45RO negativity and positive CCR7 selection, thereby excluding terminally differentiated effector memory CD45RA+ cells. Here immunoSEQ multiplex PCR was the method, and the copy in TCRdb shows in-frame clones only, minus some. Among about 2.1 million clones listed, 93% were seen once. The sample taken for sequencing was naive CD8+ T cells from PBMCs. These receptors all stem from a man aged 18 to 35 in good health. Some clones in this sample may be carry-over from other donors' samples.

The rearrangement links TRBV6-4 to TRBJ2-2; TRBD2 agrees at 8 bases. The germline V gene encodes CDR1 MRHNA and CDR2 SNTAGT. V was pared by 8 bases and J by 2 bases, with 10 bases of the junction left unmatched. The CDR3 has 16 residues. In DNA form, the CDR3 reads TGTGCCAGCCCCGGGGGGGGGCGGCCCAACACCGGGGAGCTGTTTTTT. As protein: CASPGGGRPNTGELFF.

The chain has TRBV29-1 and TRBJ2-1, with TRBD2 matching over 11 bases. Unmatched junction bases numbered 10, after V lost 5 bases and J lost 10 bases. This CDR3 is 14 amino acids long. Germline assignment: CDR1 SQVTM and CDR2 ANQGSEA. The CDR3 sequence: CSVLGSGRVLEQFF. CDR3 coding DNA: TGCAGCGTTTTAGGTAGCGGGAGGGTCTTGGAGCAGTTCTTC.

The rearrangement uses TRBV7-9 and TRBJ2-2; D call uncertain. The germline gives CDR1 SEHNR, CDR2 FQNEAQ (reference sequence). V was clipped by 8 bases and J by 2 bases, with 12 bases between them. The CDR3 consists of 14 residues. In nucleotides, the CDR3 is TGTGCCAGCTCCACGGCAACTAACACCGGGGAGCTGTTTTTT. Encoded protein: CASSTATNTGELFF.

CDR3 coding DNA: TGTGCCAGCAGCTTAGAGGAGGAGGGGGTCTACAATGAGCAGTTCTTC. The encoded protein is CASSLEEEGVYNEQFF. The V gene is TRBV7-8, the J gene TRBJ2-1, with D tentatively TRBD1 or TRBD2 (6 bases each). CDR1 is SGHVS, CDR2 FQNEAQ, per germline. Trimming left V 1 base short and J 3 bases short, with 13 bases between. The CDR3 covers 16 residues. Based on the CDR3 plus reference TRBV7-8 and TRBJ2-1, the full variable domain is GAGVSQSPRYKVAKRGQDVALRCDPISGHVSLFWYQQALGQGPEFLTYFQNEAQLDKSGLPSDRFFAERPEGSVSTLKIQRTQQEDSAVYLCASSLEEEGVYNEQFFGPGTRLTVL.

This chain joins TRBV6-6 and TRBJ2-5; 7 nucleotides agree with TRBD1. CDR3 length: 15 residues. Germline V gives CDR1 MNHNY, CDR2 SVGAGI (reference sequence). Losses at the gene ends were 6 bases for V and 5 bases for J; bases not matched to a gene: 12. The CDR3 spells CASRFNRGKGETQYF. Written as DNA, the CDR3 is TGTGCCAGCAGGTTTAACAGGGGCAAAGGGGAGACCCAGTACTTC.

The chain employs TRBV4-1 and TRBJ2-1; tentative D call: TRBD2 (5 bases). The CDR3 contains 13 residues. V was cut by 3 bases and J by 7 bases, with 10 bases left in between. Germline V gene data show CDR1 as MGHRA and CDR2 as YSYEKL. CDR3 protein: CASSQLALNEQFF. Written as DNA, the CDR3 is TGCGCCAGCAGCCAGCTAGCACTTAATGAGCAGTTCTTC.

The chain links TRBV28 to TRBJ2-7; D may be TRBD1 or TRBD2 (6 bases each). CDR3 length: 14 amino acids. The V and J ends lost 6 bases and 4 bases respectively, with 16 bases between them. The germline V gene has CDR1 MDHEN and CDR2 SYDVKM. The CDR3 here is CASRTEGGEYEQYF. CDR3 DNA sequence: TGTGCCAGCAGAACGGAGGGGGGCGAGTACGAGCAGTACTTC.

The chain has TRBV6-4 and TRBJ1-3; no firm D call. Trimming stripped 4 bases from V and 0 bases from J, with 13 bases between. CDR1 MRHNA and CDR2 SNTAGT come from the germline V gene. The CDR3 contains 16 residues. The CDR3 region is CASSGLGSISGNTIYF. The CDR3 DNA follows: TGTGCCAGCAGTGGGCTGGGCTCCATCTCTGGAAACACCATATATTTT.

The chain has TRBV5-6 and TRBJ1-1, with D unresolved. Trimming took off 0 bases at V and 1 base at J, with 7 bases between the two ends. Germline lookup yields CDR1 SGHDT and CDR2 YYEEEE. The CDR3 has 14 amino acids. Here the CDR3 reads CASSLDSRNTEAFF. The DNA for the CDR3 is TGTGCCAGCAGCTTGGACAGCCGGAACACTGAAGCTTTCTTT.

The chain links TRBV4-2 to TRBJ1-2; unclear D gene. Germline CDR1 is LGHNA and CDR2 is YNFKEQ. Trimming left V 3 bases short and J 7 bases short, with 24 bases between. The CDR3 is made up of 17 amino acids. The CDR3 region has the DNA TGTGCCAGCAGCCAGGCCCTATTATCAGAAATACCTATTGGCTACACCTTC. Its translation is CASSQALLSEIPIGYTF.

V is TRBV27 and J is TRBJ1-2; the match to TRBD1 covers 9 bases. CDR3 length: 16 amino acids. V was pared by 5 bases and J by 5 bases, with 12 bases of the junction left unmatched. CDR1 MNHEY and CDR2 SMNVEV come from the germline V gene (reference sequence). In nucleotides, the CDR3 is TGTGCCAGCAGTCGAATCGTGGGACAGGGTCGGTATGGCTACACCTTC. Protein product: CASSRIVGQGRYGYTF.

The CDR3 region has the DNA TGTGCCAGCAGTTTAGGGGCGGGAGGGCCTGGCAATGAGCAGTTCTTC. As protein: CASSLGAGGPGNEQFF. This sequence joins TRBV27 and TRBJ2-1, with 9 bases fitting TRBD2. Germline trimming cut 2 bases from V and 6 bases from J; bases unmatched to any gene: 8. Per the germline V gene, CDR1 is MNHEY and CDR2 is SMNVEV (reference sequence). The CDR3 spans 16 residues.

This chain uses TRBV21-1 with TRBJ2-7; the DNA was not compared with TRBD1, the D call given in the table. TRBV21-1 is marked as a pseudogene. CDR3 length: 17 amino acids. The CDR3 region is CASSKSPRDRGDYEQYF. The CDR3 coding sequence is TGTGCCAGCAGCAAATCCCCCCGGGACAGGGGTGACTACGAGCAGTACTTC.

CDR3 DNA sequence: TGCGCCAGCACCGAGCGGCCGTTTCTTAACTATGGCTACACCTTC. Its protein product is CASTERPFLNYGYTF. The chain employs TRBV10-2 and TRBJ1-2, with D unclear. The CDR3 totals 15 residues. With 7 bases removed from V and 1 base from J, the gap between germline ends came to 16 bases. Germline CDR1 reads WSHSY; CDR2 reads SAAADI.

V is TRBV28 and J is TRBJ2-6; D is unresolved. The germline CDR1 and CDR2 sequences are MDHEN and SYDVKM. The CDR3 runs to 17 residues. V shed 3 bases and J shed 0 bases, with 12 bases lying between them. For the CDR3, the DNA is TGTGCCAGCAGTTTCTCCCCGGTGGGCTCTGGGGCCAACGTCCTGACTTTC. This sequence encodes CASSFSPVGSGANVLTF.

This chain uses TRBV13 with TRBJ2-5; no reliable D call. Germline CDR1 and CDR2: PRHDT and FYEKMQ (reference sequence). Trimming took 1 base from V and 7 from J, leaving 4 bases between them. The CDR3 covers 11 residues. The CDR3 protein is CASSLDGTQYF. For the CDR3, the DNA is TGTGCCAGCAGCTTAGACGGGACCCAGTACTTC.

Concerning this clone itself: Other DNA sequences in the sample encode the same CDR3. The chain has TRBV27 and TRBJ2-7; D not resolved. Germline CDR1 MNHEY, CDR2 SMNVEV (reference sequence). The V gene lost 5 bases and the J gene lost 0 bases, with 8 bases spanning the gap. The CDR3 spans 13 residues. CDR3 nucleotide sequence: TGTGCCAGCAGTCCCGGCAACTCCTACGAGCAGTACTTC. This sequence encodes CASSPGNSYEQYF.

The chain couples TRBV5-1 to TRBJ2-7; tentative D call: TRBD2 (5 bases). Germline loops: CDR1 SGHRS, CDR2 YFSETQ. The CDR3 has 14 amino acids. V shed 0 bases and J shed 7 bases, with 14 bases lying between them. This CDR3 reads CASSLGGPREEQYF. The CDR3 bases are TGCGCCAGCAGCTTGGGAGGGCCCCGGGAAGAGCAGTACTTC.

J is TRBJ2-7 and V is TRBV7-6; 11 bases are a match to TRBD2. Germline V gene lookup returns CDR1 SGHVS and CDR2 FNYEAQ. The CDR3 covers 16 residues. Trimming took 2 bases from V and 7 from J; bases not matched to a gene: 10. CDR3 loop: CASSLIAGGPLGEQYF. CDR3 in DNA: TGTGCCAGCAGCTTAATAGCGGGAGGGCCCTTAGGAGAGCAGTACTTC.

This clone has just one count. The chain is built from TRBV7-9 and TRBJ1-2, with 7 bases fitting TRBD1. This CDR3 spans 15 amino acids. The junction had 6 bases not matched to a gene; V was cut back by 5 bases and J by 0 bases. The germline gives CDR1 SEHNR, CDR2 FQNEAQ (reference sequence). The CDR3 reads CASSPDRVTNYGYTF. For the CDR3, the DNA is TGTGCCAGCAGCCCCGACAGGGTAACTAACTATGGCTACACCTTC.

The genes are TRBV27 and TRBJ1-5; 8 bases map to TRBD1. The V and J ends lost 1 base and 6 bases, in that order; junction bases with no gene match: 2. Germline V gene data show CDR1 as MNHEY and CDR2 as SMNVEV (reference sequence). The CDR3 sequence is 14 residues long. CDR3 nucleotide sequence: TGTGCCAGCAGTTTATGGACAGGGTCTCAGCCCCAGCATTTT. This translates into CASSLWTGSQPQHF.

The chain is built from TRBV2 and TRBJ2-1; 10 bases match TRBD2. The CDR3 extends over 14 amino acids. CDR1 and CDR2 from the germline V gene are SNHLY and FYNNEI. J gave up 8 bases and V 7 bases, and 8 bases lay outside the gene matches. CDR3 DNA: TGTGCCAGCATCAGCGGGACTAGCGTCGATGAGCAGTTCTTC. This encodes CASISGTSVDEQFF.

This rearrangement joins TRBV19 to TRBJ1-5; tentatively, D is TRBD1 (5 bases). From germline, CDR1 is LNHDA and CDR2 SQIVND (reference sequence). The CDR3 extends over 17 amino acids. Trimming cost V 7 bases and J 5 bases, with 24 bases left between them. CDR3 protein: CASTSRKNAEGYQPQHF. The CDR3, as DNA: TGTGCCAGTACCTCTAGAAAGAACGCCGAGGGGTATCAGCCCCAGCATTTT. Full variable domain (outside the CDR3, taken from reference TRBV19 and TRBJ1-5): DGGITQSPKYLFRKEGQNVTLSCEQNLNHDAMYWYRQDPGQGLRLIYYSQIVNDFQKGDIAEGYSVSREKKESFPLTVTSAQKNPTAFYLCASTSRKNAEGYQPQHFGDGTRLSIL.

This chain uses TRBV6-1 with TRBJ1-1; D gene uncertain. V lost 4 bases and J 0 bases, leaving 15 bases between the germline ends. The CDR3 covers 16 residues. The germline gives CDR1 MNHNS, CDR2 SASEGT. In DNA, the CDR3 is TGTGCCAGCAGTGGTTTGAGGGAGCTCATGAACACTGAAGCTTTCTTT. This encodes CASSGLRELMNTEAFF.

The chain joins TRBV29-1 to TRBJ1-1; D unclear. The CDR3 has 11 residues. V dropped 3 bases and J dropped 7 bases, with 9 bases sitting between them. In germline, CDR1 is SQVTM, CDR2 ANQGSEA. CDR3 coding DNA: TGCAGCGTTGAGATAAGAAATGAAGCTTTCTTT. Its translation is CSVEIRNEAFF.

The rearrangement joins TRBV7-9 to TRBJ2-7; the D call may be TRBD1 or TRBD2 (5 bases each). V lost 1 base and J lost 5, with 9 bases in between. The CDR3 runs to 13 residues. Germline values: CDR1 SEHNR, CDR2 FQNEAQ (reference sequence). The CDR3, as DNA: TGTGCCAGCAGCTTAGGGCTGGGGGACGAGCAGTACTTC. It is translated as CASSLGLGDEQYF. Full variable domain (missing parts from reference TRBV7-9 and TRBJ2-7): DTGVSQNPRHKITKRGQNVTFRCDPISEHNRLYWYRQTLGQGPEFLTYFQNEAQLEKSRLLSDRFSAERPKGSFSTLEIQRTEQGDSAMYLCASSLGLGDEQYFGPGTRLTVT.

The genes are TRBV13 and TRBJ2-7; weak D call: TRBD1 (5 bases). The CDR3 is made up of 16 amino acids. Germline V gene data show CDR1 as PRHDT and CDR2 as FYEKMQ (reference sequence). V was shortened by 4 bases and J by 1 base, with 17 bases between the two germline ends. The CDR3, as DNA: TGTGCCAGCAGCTCCCTTGGGCAGGGTAGGTCCTACGAGCAGTACTTC. Translating gives CASSSLGQGRSYEQYF.

This chain joins TRBV14 and TRBJ2-7; tentatively, D is TRBD2 (6 bases). The V end lost 4 bases, the J end lost 5 bases, and 12 bases lay between the germline ends. This CDR3 region has 13 residues. Germline-derived CDR1 and CDR2 are SGHDN and FVKESK. CDR3 sequence: CASSPGGPNEQYF. The CDR3 DNA sequence: TGTGCCAGCAGCCCCGGAGGGCCCAACGAGCAGTACTTC. Together with reference TRBV14 and TRBJ2-7, the CDR3 gives the full variable domain: EAGVTQFPSHSVIEKGQTVTLRCDPISGHDNLYWYRRVMGKEIKFLLHFVKESKQDESGMPNNRFLAERTGGTYSTLKVQPAELEDSGVYFCASSPGGPNEQYFGPGTRLTVT.